Listed here is a single T cell receptor (beta chain). Its specificity is unknown. The entry originates in a study of graft-versus-host responses after intestinal transplantation. Study at large: Grafts were multivisceral, liver-intestinal, or isolated intestinal. Anti-thymocyte globulin induction preceded 2 to 4 years of tacrolimus and steroid maintenance in all recipients. General study results and limits: Among recipient marrow samples, GvH clones were found; some appeared first in ileum or blood. High graft-versus-host to host-versus-graft clonal ratios were found in allografts of patients who had graft-donor T cell macrochimerism.

V lost 0 bases, J lost 5 bases, and 7 bases stayed unmatched. Germline V gene data show CDR1 as MGHRA and CDR2 as YSYEKL. CDR3 length equals 16 residues. The method was immunoSEQ multiplex PCR; TCRdb's version includes in-frame clones alone and lacks a portion of them. Here the sample spans around 88,000 clones, around 86% being singletons. V is TRBV4-1 and J is TRBJ2-1, with 7 bases identical to TRBD1. The source was unstimulated CD8+ T cells sorted from spleen or lymph node cells, collected before intestinal transplant. The TCR sequence derives from a human donor who received an intestinal transplant. The CDR3 DNA follows: TGCGCCAGCAGCCAAGATGAACAGGGGAGCGACAATGAGCAGTTCTTC. Protein product: CASSQDEQGSDNEQFF.